The rows below give T cell receptor beta chains drawn from one sample of a study of cytomegalovirus exposure and HLA in healthy donors. Using immunoSEQ multiplex PCR, the repertoire was profiled, and TCRdb retains in-frame clones only, with some absent. The repertoire consists of some 140,000 clones, with over 70% occurring once and the leading ten covering roughly 13%. Material for sequencing was PBMCs. Source of these receptors: a man in his thirties or forties in good health and CMV-seropositive. Both conserved end residues are part of each CDR3. Fields, in order: J gene, V gene, CDR3 protein.

TRBJ2-7	TRBV6-5	CASSYSTGKKAYEQYF
TRBJ2-7	TRBV28	CASSRGPYEQYF
TRBJ2-5	TRBV18	CASSRAGQETQYF
-	TRBV6-4	CASSDSTGTSGRVYEQYF
TRBJ2-7	TRBV28	CASSSPAGQDTYEQYF
TRBJ2-2	TRBV28	CASSPPRTSGSTGELFF
TRBJ2-1	TRBV27	CASSPPSWEGPRNEQFF
TRBJ2-3	TRBV5-1	CASSLAGTRRDDTQYF
TRBJ1-1	TRBV11-2	CASSQQGEAFF
TRBJ2-2	TRBV2	CASSGSGDTGELFF
TRBJ2-5	TRBV5-1	CASSLVTGGAKTQYF
TRBJ2-7	TRBV7-2	CAGSPQGGEQYF
TRBJ2-1	TRBV13	CASTQGLQYDNEQFF
TRBJ1-5	TRBV2	CASSLTGGSRQPQHF
TRBJ1-2	TRBV28	CASRMGASGYTF
TRBJ2-1	TRBV28	CAVTSGRAKQFF
TRBJ1-5	TRBV4-1	CASSQDNGVGQPQHF
TRBJ2-5	TRBV7-2	CASSLVGGSMLETQYF
TRBJ2-1	TRBV27	CATRDSRSYNEQFF
TRBJ2-1	TRBV7-2	CASTRQGGDYNEQFF
TRBJ1-1	TRBV19	CASSMTGEGEAFF
TRBJ2-3	TRBV7-3	CASSLNQASSTDTQYF
TRBJ2-7	TRBV18	CASSPRRDRVDEQYF
TRBJ2-7	TRBV19	CASSPIRGRGAYEQYF
TRBJ1-2	TRBV2	CASSVQPGQGLGYTF
TRBJ1-2	TRBV6-5	CAVRESTNYGYTF
TRBJ1-1	TRBV28	CASSVQEVVGTEAFF
TRBJ1-3	TRBV7-9	CASSPDSRNTIYF
TRBJ1-4	TRBV27	CASSLSRWGRGRRGEKLFF
TRBJ1-5	TRBV4-1	CASSQAVGQPQHF
TRBJ2-7	TRBV28	CASSPRTETTYEQYF
TRBJ2-1	TRBV19	CASRNGEGLHDQQFF
TRBJ2-2	TRBV5-1	CASSFRLANTGELFF
TRBJ2-1	TRBV6-5	CASSLSGRVENEQFF
TRBJ1-2	TRBV19	CASSIVREKANYGYTF
TRBJ1-1	TRBV19	CASSIGQGRPNTEAFF
TRBJ2-7	TRBV27	CASSPGLAGYEQYF
TRBJ2-7	TRBV5-1	CASSSGKLSGASYEQYF
TRBJ2-1	TRBV9	CASSRLAGTNEQFF
TRBJ2-1	TRBV4-1	CASSRLAEKEQFF
TRBJ2-7	TRBV2	CASLSDREATYEQYF
TRBJ2-3	TRBV2	CASSEAGLGNTQYF
TRBJ2-5	TRBV9	CASSIAGTSFETQYF
TRBJ2-1	TRBV5-4	CASSVYTRSHEQFF
TRBJ1-2	TRBV29-1	CSVEVGTDNYGYTF
TRBJ2-7	TRBV7-9	CASSPQGQGNYEQYF
TRBJ2-5	TRBV25-1	CASSPPGLETQYF
TRBJ1-2	TRBV2	CANLDTGYRYTF
TRBJ1-1	TRBV9	CASSVAAGDGRKAFF
TRBJ1-2	TRBV19	CASSIVSPGQGRATNYGYTF
TRBJ1-1	TRBV5-1	CASSGGQFGNTEAFF
TRBJ1-5	TRBV6-6	CASNPLKQGGQPQHF
TRBJ2-5	TRBV28	CASSLGTSVQETQYF
TRBJ2-1	TRBV10-2	CASRQAGDPSNEQFF
TRBJ2-7	TRBV6-1	CASSAGLAGLSYEQYF
TRBJ2-3	TRBV28	CASSLTSGRAVDTQYF
TRBJ2-3	TRBV9	CASSVRDRPITDTQYF
TRBJ2-7	TRBV5-6	CASSLEGGVHEQYF
TRBJ1-1	TRBV5-1	CASSLNSRYTEAFF